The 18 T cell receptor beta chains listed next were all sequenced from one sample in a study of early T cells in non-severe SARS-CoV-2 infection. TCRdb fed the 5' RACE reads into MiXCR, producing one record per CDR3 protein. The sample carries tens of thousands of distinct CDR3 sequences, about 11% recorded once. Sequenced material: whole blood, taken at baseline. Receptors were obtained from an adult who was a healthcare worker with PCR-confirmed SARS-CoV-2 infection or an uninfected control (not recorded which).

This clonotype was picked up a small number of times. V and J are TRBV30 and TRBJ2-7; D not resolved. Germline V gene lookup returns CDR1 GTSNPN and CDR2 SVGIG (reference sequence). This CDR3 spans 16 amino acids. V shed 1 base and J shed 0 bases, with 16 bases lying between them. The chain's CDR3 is CAWSDVIDLRSYEQYF. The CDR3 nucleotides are TGTGCCTGGAGTGATGTTATCGACCTCCGCTCCTACGAGCAGTACTTC. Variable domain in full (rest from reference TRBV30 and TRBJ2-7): SQTIHQWPATLVQPVGSPLSLECTVEGTSNPNLYWYRQAAGRGLQLLFYSVGIGQISSEVPQNLSASRPQDRQFILSSKKLLLSDSGFYLCAWSDVIDLRSYEQYFGPGTRLTVT.

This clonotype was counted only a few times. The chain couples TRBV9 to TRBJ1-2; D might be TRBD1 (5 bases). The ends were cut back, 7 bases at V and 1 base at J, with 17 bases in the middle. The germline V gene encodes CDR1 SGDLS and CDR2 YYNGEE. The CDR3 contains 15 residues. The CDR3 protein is CASATPGRNNYGYTF. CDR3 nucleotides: TGTGCCAGCGCAACTCCGGGACGGAATAACTATGGCTACACCTTC.

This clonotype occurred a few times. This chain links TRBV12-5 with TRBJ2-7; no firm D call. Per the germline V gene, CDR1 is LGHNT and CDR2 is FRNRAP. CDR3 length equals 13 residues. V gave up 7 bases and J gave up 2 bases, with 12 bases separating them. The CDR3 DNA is TGTGCTAGTGCCTCATCCCCCCCCTACGAGCAGTACTTC. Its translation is CASASSPPYEQYF.

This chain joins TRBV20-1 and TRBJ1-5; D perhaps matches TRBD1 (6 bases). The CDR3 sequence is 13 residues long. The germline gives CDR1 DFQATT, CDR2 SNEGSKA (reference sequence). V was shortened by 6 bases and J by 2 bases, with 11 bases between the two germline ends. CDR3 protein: CSAQTGGNQPQHF. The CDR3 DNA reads TGCAGTGCCCAGACAGGCGGCAATCAGCCCCAGCATTTT.

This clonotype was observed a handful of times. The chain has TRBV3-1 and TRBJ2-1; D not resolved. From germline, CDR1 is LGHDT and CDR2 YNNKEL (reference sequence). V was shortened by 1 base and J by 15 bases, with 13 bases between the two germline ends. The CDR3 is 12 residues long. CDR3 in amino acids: CASSQGPDEGFF. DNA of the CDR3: TGTGCCAGCAGCCAAGGACCCGACGAAGGGTTCTTC.

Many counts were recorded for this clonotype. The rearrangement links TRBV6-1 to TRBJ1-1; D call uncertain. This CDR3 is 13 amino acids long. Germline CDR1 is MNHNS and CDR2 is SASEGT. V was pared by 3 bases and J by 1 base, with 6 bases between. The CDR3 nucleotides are TGTGCCAGCAGTGATCGGGGGAACACTGAAGCTTTCTTT. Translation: CASSDRGNTEAFF.

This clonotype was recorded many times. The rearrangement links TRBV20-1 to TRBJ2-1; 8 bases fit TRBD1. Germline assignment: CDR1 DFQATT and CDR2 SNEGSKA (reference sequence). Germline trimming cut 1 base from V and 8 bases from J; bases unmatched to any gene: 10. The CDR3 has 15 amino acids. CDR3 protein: CSARARGQGWDEQFF. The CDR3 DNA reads TGCAGTGCTAGAGCGAGAGGACAGGGTTGGGATGAGCAGTTCTTC.

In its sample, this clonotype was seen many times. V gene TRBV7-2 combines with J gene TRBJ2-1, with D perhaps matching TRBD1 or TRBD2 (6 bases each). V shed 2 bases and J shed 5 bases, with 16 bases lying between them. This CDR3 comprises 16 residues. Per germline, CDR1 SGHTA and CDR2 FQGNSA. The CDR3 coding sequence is TGTGCCAGCAGCTTACGGGTAGGGGGGTACAACAATGAGCAGTTCTTC. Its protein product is CASSLRVGGYNNEQFF. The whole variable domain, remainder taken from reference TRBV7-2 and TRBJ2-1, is GAGVSQSPSNKVTEKGKDVELRCDPISGHTALYWYRQSLGQGLEFLIYFQGNSAPDKSGLPSDRFSAERTGGSVSTLTIQRTQQEDSAVYLCASSLRVGGYNNEQFFGPGTRLTVL.

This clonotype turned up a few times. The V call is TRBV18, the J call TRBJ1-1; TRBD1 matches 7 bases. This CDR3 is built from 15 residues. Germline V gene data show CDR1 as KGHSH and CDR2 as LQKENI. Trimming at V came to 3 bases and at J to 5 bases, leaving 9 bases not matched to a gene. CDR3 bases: TGTGCCAGCTCACCTGAGGGGGCAGGGGGGACTGAAGCTTTCTTT. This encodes CASSPEGAGGTEAFF.

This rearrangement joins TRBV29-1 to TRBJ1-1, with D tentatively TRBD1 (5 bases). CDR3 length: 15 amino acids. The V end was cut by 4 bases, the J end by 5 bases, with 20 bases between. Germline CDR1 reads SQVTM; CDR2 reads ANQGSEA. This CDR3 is CSVATGTRGRTEAFF. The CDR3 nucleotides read TGCAGCGTTGCCACCGGGACGAGGGGACGGACTGAAGCTTTCTTT. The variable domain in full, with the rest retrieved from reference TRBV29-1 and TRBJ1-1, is SAVISQKPSRDICQRGTSLTIQCQVDSQVTMMFWYRQQPGQSLTLIATANQGSEATYESGFVIDKFPISRPNLTFSTLTVSNMSPEDSSIYLCSVATGTRGRTEAFFGQGTRLTVV.

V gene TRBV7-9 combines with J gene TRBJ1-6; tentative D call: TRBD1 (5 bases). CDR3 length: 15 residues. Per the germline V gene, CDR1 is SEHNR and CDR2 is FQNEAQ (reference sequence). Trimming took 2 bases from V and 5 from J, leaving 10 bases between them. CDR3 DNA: TGTGCCAGCAGCTTATGGGGGATTCATAATTCACCCCTCCACTTT. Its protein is CASSLWGIHNSPLHF.

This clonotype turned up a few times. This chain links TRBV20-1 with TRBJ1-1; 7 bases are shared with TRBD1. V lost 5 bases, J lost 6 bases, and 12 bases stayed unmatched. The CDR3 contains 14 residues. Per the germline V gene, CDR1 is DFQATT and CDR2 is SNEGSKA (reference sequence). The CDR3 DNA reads TGCAGTGCTGGTAAGGGACAGCAATACCCTGAAGCTTTCTTT. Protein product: CSAGKGQQYPEAFF.

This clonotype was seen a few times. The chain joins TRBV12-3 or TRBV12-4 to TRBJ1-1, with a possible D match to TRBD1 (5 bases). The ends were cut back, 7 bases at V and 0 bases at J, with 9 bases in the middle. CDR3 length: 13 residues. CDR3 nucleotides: TGTGCCAGCACCACGACAGTGAACACTGAAGCTTTCTTT. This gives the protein CASTTTVNTEAFF.

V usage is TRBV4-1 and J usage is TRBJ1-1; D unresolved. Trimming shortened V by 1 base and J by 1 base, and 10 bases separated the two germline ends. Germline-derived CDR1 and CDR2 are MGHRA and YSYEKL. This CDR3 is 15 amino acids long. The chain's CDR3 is CASSQVDMGNTEAFF. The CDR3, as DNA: TGCGCCAGCAGCCAAGTCGACATGGGGAACACTGAAGCTTTCTTT.

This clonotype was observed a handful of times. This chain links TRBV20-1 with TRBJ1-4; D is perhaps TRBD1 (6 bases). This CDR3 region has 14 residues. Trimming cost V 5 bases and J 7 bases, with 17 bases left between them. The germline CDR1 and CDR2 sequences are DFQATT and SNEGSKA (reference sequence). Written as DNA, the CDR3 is TGCAGTGCTGGTCAGGGGTCCGTTGGTGAAAAACTGTTTTTT. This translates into CSAGQGSVGEKLFF.

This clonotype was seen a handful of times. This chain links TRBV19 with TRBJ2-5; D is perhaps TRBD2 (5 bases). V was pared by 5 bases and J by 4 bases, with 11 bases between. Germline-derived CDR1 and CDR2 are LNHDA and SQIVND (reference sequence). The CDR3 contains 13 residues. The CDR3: CASSLEDGETQYF. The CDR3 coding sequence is TGTGCCAGTAGTTTGGAGGACGGAGAGACCCAGTACTTC.

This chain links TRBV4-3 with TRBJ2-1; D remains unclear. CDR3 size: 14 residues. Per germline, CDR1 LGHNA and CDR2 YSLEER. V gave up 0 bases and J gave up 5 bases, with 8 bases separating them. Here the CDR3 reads CASSQDQRDNEQFF. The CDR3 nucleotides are TGCGCCAGCAGCCAAGACCAGCGCGACAATGAGCAGTTCTTC.

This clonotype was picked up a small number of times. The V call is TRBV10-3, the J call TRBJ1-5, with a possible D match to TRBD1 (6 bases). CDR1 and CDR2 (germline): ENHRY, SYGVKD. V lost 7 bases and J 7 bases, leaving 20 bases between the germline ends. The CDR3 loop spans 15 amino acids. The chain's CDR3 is CAIISSGGKRQPQHF. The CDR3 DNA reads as TGTGCCATCATATCATCGGGGGGCAAGCGGCAGCCCCAGCATTTT.